The 5 T cell receptor beta chains reported below all come from one sample, sequenced in a study of T cell responses to AZD1222 COVID-19 vaccine. Profiled with immunoSEQ multiplex PCR; TCRdb holds only in-frame clones, not every one. The sample lists about 140,000 clones, roughly 82% occurring once. Source: peripheral blood, taken on day 0 of AZD1222 vaccination. The source is an adult in good health.

The table lists this clone with a count of one. The chain uses TRBV3-1 (or the pseudogene TRBV3-2) and TRBJ2-7; D possibly uses TRBD1 or TRBD2 (5 bases each). Germline CDR1 LGHDT, CDR2 YNNKEL (reference sequence). This CDR3 has 15 amino acids. Trimming removed 6 bases from V and 2 bases from J, with 17 bases in between. The CDR3 here is CASSRFRDPTYEQYF. In nucleotides, the CDR3 is TGTGCCAGCAGTCGATTCCGGGACCCGACCTACGAGCAGTACTTC.

The genes are TRBV3-1 (or the pseudogene TRBV3-2) and TRBJ2-4; D is unclear. The germline V and J ends were trimmed by 0 bases and 4 bases, with 13 bases remaining between them. The germline CDR1 and CDR2 sequences are LGHDT and YNNKEL (reference sequence). This CDR3 is built from 16 residues. The CDR3 coding sequence is TGTGCCAGCAGCCAAGATACTGGCTATCCGAAAAACATTCAGTACTTC. Translating it yields CASSQDTGYPKNIQYF.

The chain links TRBV11-3 to TRBJ2-3, with 7 bases aligning to TRBD1. Germline lookup yields CDR1 SGHNT and CDR2 YENEEA. This CDR3 contains 13 residues. V gave up 4 bases and J gave up 5 bases; unmatched junction bases: 3. CDR3 sequence: CASSSNRGDTQYF. In DNA, the CDR3 is TGTGCCAGCAGCTCCAACAGGGGAGATACGCAGTATTTT.

This rearrangement joins TRBV9 to TRBJ1-1; 9 bases map to TRBD1. V shed 3 bases and J 0 bases; nucleotides not matched to a gene: 0. Germline CDR1 and CDR2: SGDLS and YYNGEE. The CDR3 spans 14 residues. The CDR3 nucleotides are TGTGCCAGCAGCGGACAGGGGGTGAACACTGAAGCTTTCTTT. As protein: CASSGQGVNTEAFF.

The rearrangement links TRBV28 to TRBJ1-3; D unclear. This CDR3 is built from 14 residues. Germline-derived CDR1 and CDR2 are MDHEN and SYDVKM. V lost 1 base and J lost 4, with 8 bases in between. CDR3 nucleotides: TGTGCCAGCAGTTTATCCTCAGCCGGAAACACCATATATTTT. It codes for CASSLSSAGNTIYF.